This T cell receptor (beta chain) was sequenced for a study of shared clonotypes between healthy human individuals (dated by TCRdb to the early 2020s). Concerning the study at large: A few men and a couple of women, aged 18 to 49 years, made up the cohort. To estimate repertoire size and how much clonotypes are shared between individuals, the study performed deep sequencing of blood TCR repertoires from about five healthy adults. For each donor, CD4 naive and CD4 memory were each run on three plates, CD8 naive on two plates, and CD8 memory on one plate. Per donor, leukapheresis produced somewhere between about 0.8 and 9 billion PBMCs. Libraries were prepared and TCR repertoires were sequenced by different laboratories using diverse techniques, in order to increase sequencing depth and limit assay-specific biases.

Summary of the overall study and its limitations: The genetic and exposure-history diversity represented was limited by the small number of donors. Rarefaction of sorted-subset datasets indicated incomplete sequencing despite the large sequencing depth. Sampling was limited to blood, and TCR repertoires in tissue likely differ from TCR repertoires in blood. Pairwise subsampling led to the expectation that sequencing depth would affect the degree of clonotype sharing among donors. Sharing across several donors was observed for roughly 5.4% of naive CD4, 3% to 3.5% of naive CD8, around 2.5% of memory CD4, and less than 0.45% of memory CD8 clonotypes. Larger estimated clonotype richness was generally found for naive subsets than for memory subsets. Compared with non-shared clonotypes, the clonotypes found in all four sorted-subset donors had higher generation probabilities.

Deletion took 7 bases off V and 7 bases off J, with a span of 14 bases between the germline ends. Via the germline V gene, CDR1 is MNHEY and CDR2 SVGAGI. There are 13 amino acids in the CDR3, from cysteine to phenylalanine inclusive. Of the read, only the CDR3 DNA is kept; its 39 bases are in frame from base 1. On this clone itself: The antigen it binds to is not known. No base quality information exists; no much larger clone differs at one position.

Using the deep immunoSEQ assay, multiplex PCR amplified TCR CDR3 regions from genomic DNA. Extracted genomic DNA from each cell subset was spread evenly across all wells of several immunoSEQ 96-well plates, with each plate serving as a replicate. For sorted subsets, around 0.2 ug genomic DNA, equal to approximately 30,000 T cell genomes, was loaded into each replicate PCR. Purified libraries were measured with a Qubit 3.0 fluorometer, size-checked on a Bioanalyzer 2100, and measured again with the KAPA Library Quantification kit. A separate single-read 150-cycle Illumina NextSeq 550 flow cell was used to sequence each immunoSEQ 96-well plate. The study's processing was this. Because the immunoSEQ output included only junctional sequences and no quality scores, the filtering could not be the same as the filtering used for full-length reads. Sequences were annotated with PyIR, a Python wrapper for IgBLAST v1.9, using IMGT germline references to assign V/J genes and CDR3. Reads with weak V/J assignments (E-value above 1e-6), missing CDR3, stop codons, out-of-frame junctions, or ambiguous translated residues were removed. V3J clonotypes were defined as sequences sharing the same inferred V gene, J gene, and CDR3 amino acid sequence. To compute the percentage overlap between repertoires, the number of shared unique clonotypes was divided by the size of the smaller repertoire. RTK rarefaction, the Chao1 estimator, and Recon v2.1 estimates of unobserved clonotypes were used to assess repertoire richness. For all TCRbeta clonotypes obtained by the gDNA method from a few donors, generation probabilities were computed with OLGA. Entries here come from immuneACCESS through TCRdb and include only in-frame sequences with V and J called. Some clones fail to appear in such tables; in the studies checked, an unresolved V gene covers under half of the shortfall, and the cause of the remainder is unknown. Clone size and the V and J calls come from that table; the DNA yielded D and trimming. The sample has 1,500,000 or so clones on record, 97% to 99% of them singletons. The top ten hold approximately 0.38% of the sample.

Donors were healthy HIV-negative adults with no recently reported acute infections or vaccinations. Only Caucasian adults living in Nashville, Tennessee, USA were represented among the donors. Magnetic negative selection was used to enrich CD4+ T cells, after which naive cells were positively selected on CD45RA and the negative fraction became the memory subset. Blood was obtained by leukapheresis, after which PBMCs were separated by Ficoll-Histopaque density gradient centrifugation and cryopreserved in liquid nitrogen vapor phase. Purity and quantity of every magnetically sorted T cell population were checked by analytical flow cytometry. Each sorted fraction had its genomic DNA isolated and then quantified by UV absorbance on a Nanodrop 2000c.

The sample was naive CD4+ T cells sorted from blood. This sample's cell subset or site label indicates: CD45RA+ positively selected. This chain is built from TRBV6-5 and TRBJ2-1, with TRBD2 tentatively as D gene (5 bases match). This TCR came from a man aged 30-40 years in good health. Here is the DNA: TGTGCCAGCACCGGGGTGGGAAAAAATGAGCAGTTCTTC. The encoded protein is CASTGVGKNEQFF.